Below, 27 T cell receptor beta chains from the same sample are listed, as sequenced in a study of blood T cell repertoires in COVID-19. TCRdb keeps only in-frame clones here, not all; method: immunoSEQ multiplex PCR. The sample lists 200,000 to 250,000 clones, 75% to 85% occurring once. Sequencing was performed on PBMCs or T cells enriched from blood (not recorded which). The receptors here all came from a woman aged 40 to 49 with acute COVID-19.

As concerns this clone: Other DNA sequences in this sample translate to the same CDR3. The chain couples TRBV4-3 to TRBJ2-7, with 9 positions matching TRBD1. This CDR3 region has 15 residues. Germline V gives CDR1 LGHNA, CDR2 YSLEER. The trim removed 1 base at V and 4 bases at J, leaving 5 bases unmatched. CDR3 DNA sequence: TGCGCCAGCAGCCAAGGAACAGGGGGCTCGTACGAGCAGTACTTC. This sequence encodes CASSQGTGGSYEQYF.

The CDR3 region has the DNA TGCGCCAGCAGCCAAGATACGGGAACCTACGAGCAGTACTTC. Translating it yields CASSQDTGTYEQYF. The chain couples TRBV4-3 to TRBJ2-7, with a tentative D call TRBD2 (5 bases). The ends were cut back, 0 bases at V and 2 bases at J, with 8 bases in the middle. The CDR3 is made up of 14 amino acids. Germline values: CDR1 LGHNA, CDR2 YSLEER.

The CDR3 DNA reads as TGTGCCAGCAGTGGGGGACAGGTCCGTTTTACCGGGGAGCTGTTTTTT. This translates into CASSGGQVRFTGELFF. The gene calls are TRBV2 and TRBJ2-2; 8 bases fit TRBD1. V was pared by 4 bases and J by 5 bases, with 9 bases of the junction left unmatched. Germline V gene lookup returns CDR1 SNHLY and CDR2 FYNNEI. The CDR3 has 16 residues.

V usage is TRBV6-1 and J usage is TRBJ1-3; D is possibly TRBD1 (5 bases). The CDR3 has 15 amino acids. Trimming cost V 0 bases and J 4 bases, with 10 bases left between them. Germline-derived CDR1 and CDR2 are MNHNS and SASEGT. The CDR3 sequence is CASSEAADSGNTIYF. The CDR3, as DNA: TGTGCCAGCAGTGAAGCTGCCGACAGCGGAAACACCATATATTTT.

The chain recombines TRBV18 with TRBJ1-1; 12 nucleotides line up with TRBD1. The CDR3 has 16 amino acids. V was clipped by 5 bases and J by 7 bases; unmatched bases: 11. Germline V gene data show CDR1 as KGHSH and CDR2 as LQKENI. The chain's CDR3 is CASSSNRDRGPVEAFF. CDR3 in DNA: TGTGCCAGCTCATCCAACCGGGACAGGGGGCCTGTTGAAGCTTTCTTT.

The chain has TRBV3-1 (or the pseudogene TRBV3-2) and TRBJ2-1; TRBD2 matches at 10 bases. This CDR3 region has 15 residues. The V gene's germline CDR1 is LGHDT and CDR2 YNNKEL (reference sequence). Trimming cost V 5 bases and J 4 bases; bases outside gene matches: 5. CDR3 residues: CASSWASGGYNEQFF. The CDR3 DNA follows: TGTGCCAGCAGCTGGGCTAGCGGGGGATACAATGAGCAGTTCTTC.

The chain carries TRBV18 and TRBJ1-6; D is perhaps TRBD1 (6 bases). CDR1 and CDR2 from the germline V gene are KGHSH and LQKENI. The V end was cut by 3 bases, the J end by 2 bases, with 14 bases between. The CDR3 sequence is 17 residues long. DNA for the CDR3: TGTGCCAGCTCACCCAACAGGGATGGGACCTATAATTCACCCCTCCACTTT. Protein: CASSPNRDGTYNSPLHF.

The CDR3 bases are TGTGCCAGCACGAGACTGCCGAGCCCCTACAATGAGCAGTTCTTC. It encodes CASTRLPSPYNEQFF. The chain uses TRBV7-3 and TRBJ2-1; D uncertain. Germline V gene data show CDR1 as SGHTA and CDR2 as FQGTGA. The ends were cut back, 7 bases at V and 2 bases at J, with 15 bases in the middle. This CDR3 has 15 amino acids.

The chain has TRBV3-1 (or the pseudogene TRBV3-2) and TRBJ2-3, with TRBD2 matching 11 bases. This CDR3 is built from 15 residues. Germline V gene lookup returns CDR1 LGHDT and CDR2 YNNKEL (reference sequence). Germline trimming cut 5 bases from V and 5 bases from J; bases unmatched to any gene: 6. CDR3 DNA: TGTGCCAGCAGCACCGGGACTAGCGGCGGAGATACGCAGTATTTT. Amino acid sequence: CASSTGTSGGDTQYF.

As regards this clone: Other nucleotide sequences from this sample produce the same CDR3. The chain uses TRBV9 and TRBJ1-1, with D possibly matching TRBD1 (6 bases). From germline, CDR1 is SGDLS and CDR2 YYNGEE. V lost 4 bases and J 2 bases, leaving 9 bases between the germline ends. The CDR3 sequence is 13 residues long. The chain's CDR3 is CASSPQGNTEAFF. Here the CDR3 DNA reads TGTGCCAGCAGCCCACAGGGTAACACTGAAGCTTTCTTT.

The chain employs TRBV19 and TRBJ2-7; tentatively, D is TRBD1 (6 bases). The CDR3 sequence is 18 residues long. Germline loops: CDR1 LNHDA, CDR2 SQIVND (reference sequence). Trimming pared 0 bases from V and 0 bases from J, leaving 18 bases between. CDR3 sequence: CASSIDLPRDTSSYEQYF. The CDR3 DNA follows: TGTGCCAGTAGTATAGATCTCCCCCGGGACACGAGCTCCTACGAGCAGTACTTC.

The chain uses TRBV7-2 and TRBJ2-1, with TRBD2 identical over 8 bases. Germline CDR1 is SGHTA and CDR2 is FQGNSA. The CDR3 sequence is 16 residues long. J was trimmed by 7 bases and V by 1 base; bases with no gene match: 9. The CDR3, as DNA: TGTGCCAGCAGCTTAGAGGTCGGGAGGGCCGGGAATGAGCAGTTCTTC. Its protein is CASSLEVGRAGNEQFF.

This CDR3 reads CASSQGQATKAYF. The CDR3, as DNA: TGTGCCAGCAGCCAGGGACAGGCGACCAAGGCGTACTTC. The chain has TRBV11-1 and TRBJ2-7; 8 positions agree with TRBD1. Germline lookup yields CDR1 SGHAT and CDR2 FQDESV (reference sequence). This CDR3 is built from 13 residues. Germline trimming cut 5 bases from V and 12 bases from J; bases unmatched to any gene: 12.

This chain links TRBV9 with TRBJ2-3; 7 bases are a match to TRBD2. The length of the CDR3 is 14 residues. Germline CDR1 is SGDLS and CDR2 is YYNGEE. Germline trimming cut 0 bases from V and 4 bases from J; bases unmatched to any gene: 2. The CDR3: CASSVGGGSDTQYF. The CDR3 bases are TGTGCCAGCAGCGTAGGGGGGGGGTCAGATACGCAGTATTTT. The complete variable domain, with remaining parts taken from reference TRBV9 and TRBJ2-3, reads DSGVTQTPKHLITATGQRVTLRCSPRSGDLSVYWYQQSLDQGLQFLIQYYNGEERAKGNILERFSAQQFPDLHSELNLSSLELGDSALYFCASSVGGGSDTQYFGPGTRLTVL.

V and J are TRBV28 and TRBJ1-1; TRBD1 might be the D (5 bases). The V end lost 5 bases, the J end lost 5 bases, and 15 bases lay between the germline ends. This CDR3 comprises 14 residues. CDR1 is MDHEN and CDR2 is SYDVKM in the germline V gene. The CDR3 nucleotides read TGTGCCAGCAGTCCAAGGGGTCTCGGGACTGAAGCTTTCTTT. It is translated as CASSPRGLGTEAFF.

The rearrangement links TRBV11-2 to TRBJ1-2; D call uncertain. The germline CDR1 and CDR2 sequences are SGHAT and FQNNGV. This CDR3 is 15 amino acids long. The V end lost 1 base, the J end lost 4 bases, and 13 bases lay between the germline ends. CDR3 nucleotides: TGTGCCAGCAGCTTAGGGGCCAGTTTGGCCTATGGCTACACCTTC. This sequence encodes CASSLGASLAYGYTF.

The chain links TRBV9 to TRBJ1-2, with 9 bases identical to TRBD1. Germline CDR1 SGDLS, CDR2 YYNGEE. The CDR3 spans 15 residues. V shed 3 bases, J shed 7 bases, and the junction held 10 bases outside the gene matches. The CDR3 nucleotides are TGTGCCAGCAGCGCGCTCGACAGGGGGGAGAGTGGCTACACCTTC. Its protein is CASSALDRGESGYTF.

This clone was seen a few times. The rearrangement links TRBV7-9 to TRBJ1-5; 7 bases line up with TRBD1. The V segment lost 2 bases and the J segment 4 bases; nucleotides outside the gene matches: 5. CDR1 and CDR2 from the germline V gene are SEHNR and FQNEAQ (reference sequence). The CDR3 covers 15 residues. The CDR3 nucleotides read TGTGCCAGCAGCTTATTTGGGACAGAGAATCAGCCCCAGCATTTT. Its translation is CASSLFGTENQPQHF.

V usage is TRBV19 and J usage is TRBJ2-5, with a possible D match to TRBD1 (5 bases). V shed 3 bases and J shed 2 bases, with 16 bases lying between them. This CDR3 region has 16 residues. Germline V CDR1 and CDR2: LNHDA, SQIVND (reference sequence). The CDR3 nucleotides read TGTGCCAGTAGTATTGGTAGCAGGGATTTTCAAGAGACCCAGTACTTC. It encodes CASSIGSRDFQETQYF.

This clone was detected only a few times. The chain recombines TRBV18 with TRBJ2-2; possibly TRBD1 for D (6 bases). The CDR3 sequence is 15 residues long. CDR1 and CDR2 (germline): KGHSH, LQKENI. The V gene lost 5 bases and the J gene lost 1 base, with 11 bases spanning the gap. As DNA, the CDR3 is TGTGCCAGCTCATCATTGGGACAGAACACCGGGGAGCTGTTTTTT. Translating gives CASSSLGQNTGELFF.

This clone was counted a single time. The chain combines TRBV9 with TRBJ1-2; D gene unclear. Trimming took off 0 bases at V and 2 bases at J, with 8 bases between the two ends. Germline V gene lookup returns CDR1 SGDLS and CDR2 YYNGEE. The CDR3 is 14 residues long. This CDR3 is CASSVAGVNYGYTF. The CDR3 DNA sequence: TGTGCCAGCAGCGTAGCGGGAGTGAACTATGGCTACACCTTC.

The gene calls are TRBV6-1 and TRBJ1-1; D remains ambiguous. The CDR3 contains 14 residues. V lost 2 bases to trimming and J lost 0 bases, with 7 bases between them. Germline V lookup: CDR1 MNHNS, CDR2 SASEGT. CDR3 DNA sequence: TGTGCCAGCAGTGAAAACACGTTGAACACTGAAGCTTTCTTT. Protein sequence: CASSENTLNTEAFF.

CDR3 residues: CASSETFVHPTSNQPQHF. The DNA for the CDR3 is TGCGCCAGCAGTGAGACATTCGTCCACCCCACGAGCAATCAGCCCCAGCATTTT. The chain has TRBV10-1 and TRBJ1-5; D remains unclear. The CDR3 is made up of 18 amino acids. Trimming pared 2 bases from V and 1 base from J, leaving 18 bases between. Germline assignment: CDR1 WNHNN and CDR2 SYGVQD (reference sequence).

This rearrangement joins TRBV7-8 to TRBJ2-7, with 7 bases fitting TRBD1. The germline V gene has CDR1 SGHVS and CDR2 FQNEAQ. The CDR3 runs 13 residues. V lost 7 bases and J lost 5; bases outside the gene matches: 8. CDR3 sequence: CASTHSTGHEQYF. CDR3 in DNA: TGTGCCAGCACCCACTCGACAGGGCACGAGCAGTACTTC.

This clone has only a few counts. The chain uses TRBV9 and TRBJ2-3; TRBD2 might be the D (6 bases). There are 13 residues in the CDR3. Per the germline V gene, CDR1 is SGDLS and CDR2 is YYNGEE. V gave up 4 bases and J gave up 6 bases, with 12 bases separating them. The CDR3 DNA is TGTGCCAGCAGCATTACTAGCCTGGATACGCAGTATTTT. Encoded protein: CASSITSLDTQYF.

The CDR3 loop reads CASSPKGSTDTQYF. The CDR3 region has the DNA TGTGCCAGCAGCCCCAAGGGGAGCACAGATACGCAGTATTTT. V and J are TRBV5-4 and TRBJ2-3, with D maybe TRBD1 (5 bases). Germline CDR1 SGHNT, CDR2 YYREEE (reference sequence). V lost 4 bases, J lost 0 bases, and 9 bases lay in between. CDR3 length equals 14 residues.

V and J are TRBV7-3 and TRBJ1-1, with a weak D call TRBD1 (5 bases). V dropped 2 bases and J dropped 10 bases, with 17 bases sitting between them. Germline-derived CDR1 and CDR2 are SGHTA and FQGTGA. The CDR3 consists of 14 residues. CDR3 region: CASSLSGPPSGAFF. DNA for the CDR3: TGTGCCAGCAGCTTATCAGGGCCCCCATCCGGAGCTTTCTTT.